This TCR beta chain was documented in a study of CD8 T cells in ankylosing spondylitis. Notes on the study in general: What seemed typical of ankylosing spondylitis blood was a TCR beta motif built from fewer than ten highly homologous variants. Clones tied to disease were said to be significantly enriched in matched ankylosing spondylitis synovial fluid.

Quantitative 5'-RACE with molecular barcodes generated TCR beta libraries. TCRdb re-derived calls from the 5' RACE reads in MiXCR, one entry per CDR3 protein. This table holds around 280,000 distinct CDR3 sequences, around 20% found once. This clonotype was counted at least ten times. What it binds is unknown. The CDR3 is made up of 14 amino acids. Germline V gives CDR1 MNHNS, CDR2 SASEGT. The V end lost 4 bases, the J end lost 4 bases, and 13 bases lay between the germline ends. Sequenced material: blood, either unsorted or a sorted T cell fraction (not recorded which). This TCR derives from a male donor with ankylosing spondylitis or in good health (not recorded which). V and J are TRBV6-1 and TRBJ1-2; D is undetermined. CDR3 in amino acids: CASSGPGPGYGYTF. CDR3 coding DNA: TGTGCCAGCAGTGGCCCCGGTCCCGGCTATGGCTACACCTTC.